This is a list of T cell receptor beta chains from one sample in a study of T cells in tumors after PD-1 blockade. TCRdb's table, derived via immunoSEQ multiplex PCR, lists solely in-frame clones and lacks some. The sample carries some 25,000 clones, 82% recorded once. The sample consisted of PBMCs, taken after anti-PD-1 treatment. These receptors came from a human donor with basal cell carcinoma. CDR3s include the opening cysteine and the closing phenylalanine or tryptophan. D genes are given only for firm matches. Rows give clone size only sometimes, using once, few, many, or a class for an expanded clone.

j_call	clone_size	d_call	v_call	cdr3_nt	cdr3_aa
TRBJ1-1	few	NA	TRBV6-5	TGTGCCAGCTGGAGAGGGAACACTGAAGCTTTCTTT	CASWRGNTEAFF
TRBJ2-2	NA	NA	TRBV19	TGTGCCAGTAGTATAGGGACAGGTTCGGGGGCCGGGGAGCTGTTTTTT	CASSIGTGSGAGELFF
TRBJ2-3	NA	TRBD2	TRBV5-8	TGTGCCAGCAGCTTGTCGGGACTATACTCCACAGATACGCAGTATTTT	CASSLSGLYSTDTQYF
TRBJ1-4	NA	NA	TRBV1	TGCACCAGCAGCCAAGATCGGAACGAGGACTCAACTAATGAAAAACTGTTTTTT	CTSSQDRNEDSTNEKLFF
TRBJ2-7	NA	NA	TRBV5-5	TGTGCCAGCAGCTCGGGTTGGGGCTCTCTCCTTAACTTC	CASSSGWGSLLNF
TRBJ2-7	NA	NA	TRBV11-3	TGTGCCAGCAGCTTTGGGCAGGACTCCTACGAGCAGTACTTC	CASSFGQDSYEQYF
TRBJ2-7	medium-sized	NA	TRBV5-8	TGTGCCAGTACAGGGAGTTGGGTCTACGAGCAGTACTTC	CASTGSWVYEQYF
TRBJ2-2	NA	NA	TRBV6-5	TGTGCCAGCAGAACCGGGCGTTCGAACACCGGGGAGCTGTTTTTT	CASRTGRSNTGELFF
TRBJ2-5	NA	TRBD2	TRBV6-6	TGTGCCAGCAGTTCCTTGAGGCGGGGGGGCCGGGAGACCCAGTACTTC	CASSSLRRGGRETQYF
TRBJ1-1	once	NA	TRBV30	TGTGCCTGGATGACCCCTAGTGGAGCTTTCTTT	CAWMTPSGAFF
TRBJ1-6	NA	NA	TRBV18	TGTGCCAGCTCGAACGGACAGAATAATTCACCCCTCCACTTT	CASSNGQNNSPLHF
TRBJ1-1	few	NA	TRBV19	TGTGCCAGTGGGAGGGAGGGTTACACTGAAGCTTTCTTT	CASGREGYTEAFF
TRBJ2-5	NA	NA	TRBV5-1	TGCGCCAGCAGCTTGGGGGCAGGAGTGATACAAGAGACCCAGTACTTC	CASSLGAGVIQETQYF
TRBJ1-6	NA	TRBD1	TRBV4-1	TGCGCCAGCAGCCAAGAACCGGGACAGGGGGTTTCACCCCTCCACTTT	CASSQEPGQGVSPLHF
TRBJ1-2	NA	TRBD1	TRBV28	TGTGCCAGCACCATAATTGGACAGGGACGTGGCTACACCTTC	CASTIIGQGRGYTF
TRBJ1-1	NA	NA	TRBV2	TGTGCCAGCAGTGAACCCCGGGGAAGGAGCACTGAAGCTTTCTTT	CASSEPRGRSTEAFF
TRBJ1-2	NA	NA	TRBV18	TGTGCCAGCTCACTAGCCGTCGAGTATGGCTACACCTTC	CASSLAVEYGYTF
TRBJ2-3	NA	NA	TRBV9	TGTGCCAGCAGTGCAACTACGAGGAGCACAGATACGCAGTATTTT	CASSATTRSTDTQYF
TRBJ2-6	NA	NA	TRBV19	TGTGCCAGTAGCCCCGTGGGGACCGGGGCCAACGTCCTGACTTTC	CASSPVGTGANVLTF
TRBJ2-7	NA	TRBD2	TRBV6-5	TGTGCCAGCAAAGACCCGGGACTAGCCGTCGACGAGCAGTACTTC	CASKDPGLAVDEQYF
TRBJ1-2	NA	TRBD1	TRBV29-1	TGCAGCGCCATGGGGACAGCGTATGGCTACACCTTC	CSAMGTAYGYTF
TRBJ1-1	NA	TRBD1	TRBV5-4	TGTGCCAGCAGCTCGAGACAGGGGGCTGGCACTGAAGCTTTCTTT	CASSSRQGAGTEAFF
TRBJ2-4	few	TRBD1	TRBV4-2	TGTGCCAGCAGCGGTTTGGGACAGGGAAAAAACATTCAGTACTTC	CASSGLGQGKNIQYF
TRBJ1-1	NA	NA	TRBV7-2	TGTGCCAGCAGCTTTGAGGGGGACACTGAAGCTTTCTTT	CASSFEGDTEAFF
TRBJ1-2	NA	NA	TRBV29-1	TGCAGCGTTGAAGCGTCGGCAGGGGCATACTATGGCTACACCTTC	CSVEASAGAYYGYTF
TRBJ1-5	NA	NA	TRBV30	TGTGCCTGGAGTGGAAATAGCAATCAGCCCCAGCATTTT	CAWSGNSNQPQHF
TRBJ2-5	once	TRBD2	TRBV5-1	TGCGCCAGCACCCGGGGGACTAGCCAAGAGACCCAGTACTTC	CASTRGTSQETQYF
TRBJ2-1	medium-sized	NA	TRBV6-2/TRBV6-3	TGTGCCAGCAGTTACTCACACAATGAGCAGTTCTTC	CASSYSHNEQFF
TRBJ2-3	NA	NA	TRBV7-9	TGTGCCAGCAGCCGAGGGTCGAGCACAGATACGCAGTATTTT	CASSRGSSTDTQYF
TRBJ1-3	NA	NA	TRBV7-2	TGTGCCAGCAGCTCCCAAGGGGGTAACACCATATATTTT	CASSSQGGNTIYF
TRBJ1-6	once	NA	TRBV5-6	TGTGCCAGCAGCCTCGCGGGGGTGTCACCCCTCCACTTT	CASSLAGVSPLHF
TRBJ2-2	NA	TRBD2	TRBV9	TGTGCCAGCAACGGGGGGACGAACACCGGGGAGCTGTTTTTT	CASNGGTNTGELFF
TRBJ2-5	NA	TRBD2	TRBV6-4	TGTGCCAGCAGTGCAACCGCCGGGGGACTAACAGAGACCCAGTACTTC	CASSATAGGLTETQYF
TRBJ1-1	NA	NA	TRBV5-1	TGCGCCAGCAGCCAGGGTACGGTTACTGAAGCTTTCTTT	CASSQGTVTEAFF
TRBJ2-1	once	TRBD2	TRBV7-2	TGTGCCAGCAGCCGGAGCTTAATTCTAGCGGGGGCCTCCTACAATGAGCAGTTCTTC	CASSRSLILAGASYNEQFF
TRBJ1-2	NA	NA	TRBV5-4	TGTGCCAGCAGCCCCCCGGGGGAATTCTATGGCTACACCTTC	CASSPPGEFYGYTF
TRBJ2-2	NA	NA	TRBV5-1	TGCGCCAGCAGCTCCGGGACATATAACACCGGGGAGCTGTTTTTT	CASSSGTYNTGELFF
TRBJ2-2	NA	NA	TRBV5-1	TGCGCCAGCAGCGGGGGACGATTGAACACCGGGGAGCTGTTTTTT	CASSGGRLNTGELFF
TRBJ1-6	few	NA	TRBV5-1	TGCGCCAGCAGCTTGTTTGGCCGGACGGACCAAAATTCACCCCTCCACTTT	CASSLFGRTDQNSPLHF